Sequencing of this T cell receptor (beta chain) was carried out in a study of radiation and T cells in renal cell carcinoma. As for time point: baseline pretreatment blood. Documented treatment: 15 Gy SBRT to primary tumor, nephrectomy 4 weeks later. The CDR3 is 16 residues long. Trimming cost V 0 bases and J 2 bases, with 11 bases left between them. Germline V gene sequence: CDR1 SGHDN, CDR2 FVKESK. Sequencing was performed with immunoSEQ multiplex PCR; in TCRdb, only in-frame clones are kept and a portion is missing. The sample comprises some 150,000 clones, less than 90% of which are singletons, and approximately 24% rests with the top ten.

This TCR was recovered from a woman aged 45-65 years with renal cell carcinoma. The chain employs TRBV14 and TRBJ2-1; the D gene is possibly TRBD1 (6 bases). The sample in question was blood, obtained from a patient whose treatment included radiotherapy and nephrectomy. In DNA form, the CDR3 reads TGTGCCAGCAGCCAAGACCCAGGGGCCCCCTACAATGAGCAGTTCTTC. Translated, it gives CASSQDPGAPYNEQFF.